This TCR beta chain was obtained from a study of OX40 agonist ivuxolimab in advanced cancers. Overall study: Across the patients, intravenous ivuxolimab was delivered every 2 weeks at 0.01 to 10 mg/kg.

The data were produced by immunoSEQ multiplex PCR, yet TCRdb's version contains in-frame clones alone and is incomplete. Of about 12,000 clones listed, about 81% are singletons. Deletions cut 2 bases from V and 7 bases from J, with 13 bases between. The germline V gene has CDR1 SGHDT and CDR2 YYEEEE. The CDR3 has 13 residues. Blood sampling took place at baseline, cycle 4 day 1, and cycle 7 day 1. This clone has just one count. Sample: CD4+ or CD8+ T cells sorted from blood, taken in a trial of the OX40 agonist ivuxolimab. The receptor was isolated from an adult with an advanced solid tumor such as melanoma, head and neck, liver or kidney cancer. The rearrangement uses TRBV5-6 and TRBJ2-7; possible D gene TRBD2, 6 bases. The CDR3: CASSLGDGGEQYF. CDR3 DNA sequence: TGTGCCAGCAGCTTAGGTGATGGGGGGGAGCAGTACTTC. Based on the CDR3 plus reference TRBV5-6 and TRBJ2-7, the full variable domain is DAGVTQSPTHLIKTRGQQVTLRCSPKSGHDTVSWYQQALGQGPQFIFQYYEEEERQRGNFPDRFSGHQFPNYSSELNVNALLLGDSALYLCASSLGDGGEQYFGPGTRLTVT.